This section outlines one T cell receptor (beta chain) sequence together with its context. Its antigen is not known. The data stem from a study of T cell responses to AZD1222 COVID-19 vaccine. Whole-study findings and limits: Researchers took repertoire samples only after the peak T cell response had come. Recipients of AZD1222 seropositive at baseline numbered only six or seven.

Libraries were prepared by immunoSEQ multiplex PCR; TCRdb keeps only in-frame clonotypes and omits some of them. The data hold around 89,000 clones, with roughly 90% observed a single time. Trimming stripped 0 bases from V and 7 bases from J, with 9 bases between. This CDR3 is 14 amino acids long. Germline CDR1 is SEHNR and CDR2 is FQNEAQ (reference sequence). Second-dose schedules of about 4 or about 12 weeks were combined. The specimen was peripheral blood, collected 28 days after the second AZD1222 dose. This sequence originates from an adult who received the AZD1222 COVID-19 vaccine. This sequence joins TRBV7-9 and TRBJ1-4; D uncertain. The CDR3 reads CASSLAGSGEKLFF. The CDR3 nucleotides read TGTGCCAGCAGCTTAGCCGGGTCCGGTGAAAAACTGTTTTTT. The full variable domain, completed using reference TRBV7-9 and TRBJ1-4, is DTGVSQNPRHKITKRGQNVTFRCDPISEHNRLYWYRQTLGQGPEFLTYFQNEAQLEKSRLLSDRFSAERPKGSFSTLEIQRTEQGDSAMYLCASSLAGSGEKLFFGSGTQLSVL.